This T cell receptor (beta chain) was observed in a study of blood T cell repertoires in COVID-19. Study-wide context: PBMCs, B-cell-depleted T cells, or T cells provided the cDNA or gDNA that made up the material.

Seattle patient enrollment occurred during active infection, with longitudinal follow-up thereafter. Method: immunoSEQ multiplex PCR; TCRdb's copy keeps in-frame clones and lacks some. The top ten hold about 5% of the sample, which has tens of thousands of clones, 89% seen once. This TCR derives from a man aged 55 to 69 with COVID-19, enrolled during active disease. Sequenced material: peripheral blood.

CDR3 DNA: TGTGCCAGCAGTGTAGGGGGAGTGAACACTGAAGCTTTCTTT. Translation: CASSVGGVNTEAFF. This chain connects TRBV2 to TRBJ1-1, with D maybe TRBD1 (6 bases). The CDR3 is made up of 14 amino acids. The V end lost 4 bases, the J end lost 0 bases, and 9 bases lay between the germline ends. From germline, CDR1 is SNHLY and CDR2 FYNNEI.